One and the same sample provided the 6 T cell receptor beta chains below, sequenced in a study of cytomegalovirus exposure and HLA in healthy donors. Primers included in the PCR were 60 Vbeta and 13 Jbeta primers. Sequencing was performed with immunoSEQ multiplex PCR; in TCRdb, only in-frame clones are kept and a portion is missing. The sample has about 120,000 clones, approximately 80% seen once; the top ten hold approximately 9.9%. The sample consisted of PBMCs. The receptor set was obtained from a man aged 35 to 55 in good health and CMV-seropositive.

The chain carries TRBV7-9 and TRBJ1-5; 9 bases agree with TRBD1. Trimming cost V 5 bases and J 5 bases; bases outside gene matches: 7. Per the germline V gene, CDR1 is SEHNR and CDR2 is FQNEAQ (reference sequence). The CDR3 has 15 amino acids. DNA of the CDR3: TGTGCCAGCAGCAAAGGGACAGGGATATATCAGCCCCAGCATTTT. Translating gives CASSKGTGIYQPQHF.

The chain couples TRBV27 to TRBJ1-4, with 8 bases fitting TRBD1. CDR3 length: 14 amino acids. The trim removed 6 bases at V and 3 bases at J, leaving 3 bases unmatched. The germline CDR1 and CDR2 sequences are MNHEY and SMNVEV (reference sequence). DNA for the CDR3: TGTGCCAGCAGGTTGACAGGGGCTAATGAAAAACTGTTTTTT. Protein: CASRLTGANEKLFF. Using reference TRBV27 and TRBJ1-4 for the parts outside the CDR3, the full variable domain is EAQVTQNPRYLITVTGKKLTVTCSQNMNHEYMSWYRQDPGLGLRQIYYSMNVEVTDKGDVPEGYKVSRKEKRNFPLILESPSPNQTSLYFCASRLTGANEKLFFGSGTQLSVL.

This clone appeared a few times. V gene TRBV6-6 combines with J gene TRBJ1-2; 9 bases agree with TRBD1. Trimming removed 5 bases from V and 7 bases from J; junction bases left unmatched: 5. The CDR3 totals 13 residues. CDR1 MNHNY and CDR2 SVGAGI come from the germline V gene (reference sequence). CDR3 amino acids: CASSGGQGSGYTF. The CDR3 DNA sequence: TGTGCCAGCAGTGGGGGACAGGGATCTGGCTACACCTTC.

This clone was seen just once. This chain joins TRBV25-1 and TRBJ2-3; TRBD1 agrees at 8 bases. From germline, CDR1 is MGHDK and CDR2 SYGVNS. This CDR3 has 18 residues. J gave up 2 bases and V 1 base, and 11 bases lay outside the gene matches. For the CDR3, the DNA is TGTGCCAGCAGTGAATCCCCTCACAGGGGGAAGGTCACAGATACGCAGTATTTT. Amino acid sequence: CASSESPHRGKVTDTQYF.

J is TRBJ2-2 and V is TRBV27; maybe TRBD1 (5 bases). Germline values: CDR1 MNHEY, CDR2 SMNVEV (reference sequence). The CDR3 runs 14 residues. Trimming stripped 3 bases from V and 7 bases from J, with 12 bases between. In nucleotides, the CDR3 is TGTGCCAGCAGTTTGTACAGGCGGCACGGGGAGCTGTTTTTT. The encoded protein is CASSLYRRHGELFF.

The CDR3: CASSVALLDRGGEQYF. The CDR3 DNA reads as TGTGCCAGCAGCGTAGCCCTCTTAGACAGGGGTGGCGAGCAGTACTTC. J is TRBJ2-7 and V is TRBV9; 8 nucleotides agree with TRBD1. This CDR3 region has 16 residues. V shed 0 bases and J 6 bases; nucleotides not matched to a gene: 11. Germline-derived CDR1 and CDR2 are SGDLS and YYNGEE. The whole variable domain, remainder taken from reference TRBV9 and TRBJ2-7, is DSGVTQTPKHLITATGQRVTLRCSPRSGDLSVYWYQQSLDQGLQFLIQYYNGEERAKGNILERFSAQQFPDLHSELNLSSLELGDSALYFCASSVALLDRGGEQYFGPGTRLTVT.